Listed here are 15 T cell receptor beta chains from one sample, sequenced in a study of spatial heterogeneity in lung cancer. Time point reported: blood at routine non-recurrence follow-up after resection. Whole RNA was taken from tumor, nontumor lung or frozen PBMC; it was then sequenced unsorted. TCRdb called the 5' RACE reads again in MiXCR, with one record for every CDR3 protein. Of about 120,000 distinct CDR3 sequences detected, roughly an eighth appear once; the ten largest clones hold roughly 17%. This material consisted of PBMCs, taken at follow-up. These receptors all stem from a male donor with early-stage non-small cell lung cancer.

This clonotype occurred a few times. J is TRBJ2-5 and V is TRBV12-3 or TRBV12-4, with 8 bases identical to TRBD2. The CDR3 spans 12 residues. V dropped 10 bases and J dropped 5; count of bases not matched to a gene: 6. In DNA, the CDR3 is TGTGCCACTGCGCGGGGGGTGGAGACCCAGTACTTC. It specifies CATARGVETQYF.

This clonotype was seen repeatedly, ten times or more. This sequence joins TRBV28 and TRBJ2-7, with 7 bases that match TRBD1. The germline V gene encodes CDR1 MDHEN and CDR2 SYDVKM. The CDR3 totals 15 residues. V shed 5 bases and J 2 bases; nucleotides not matched to a gene: 9. The CDR3 loop is CASSRQGEGTYEQYF. For the CDR3, the DNA is TGTGCCAGCAGTCGACAGGGCGAAGGGACCTACGAGCAGTACTTC.

The chain combines TRBV20-1 with TRBJ2-7; a weak D match, TRBD1 (5 bases). The CDR3 is 14 amino acids. Trimming shortened V by 5 bases and J by 7 bases, and 21 bases separated the two germline ends. CDR1 and CDR2 from the germline V gene are DFQATT and SNEGSKA (reference sequence). DNA for the CDR3: TGCAGTGCTGTAAGGGGTCTCCCTTGGGCAGAGCAGTACTTC. Protein sequence: CSAVRGLPWAEQYF.

The rearrangement links TRBV7-9 to TRBJ1-1; weak D call: TRBD1 (6 bases). Between the trimmed V and J ends, which lost 6 bases and 0 bases, there was a span of 11 bases. This CDR3 comprises 14 residues. Germline V gene sequence: CDR1 SEHNR, CDR2 FQNEAQ (reference sequence). The CDR3 sequence is CASSKDSLNTEAFF. CDR3 nucleotides: TGTGCCAGCAGTAAGGACAGTTTGAACACTGAAGCTTTCTTT.

The V gene is TRBV2, the J gene TRBJ2-1; unclear D gene. V dropped 3 bases and J dropped 9 bases, with 6 bases sitting between them. The CDR3 extends over 11 amino acids. Germline V lookup: CDR1 SNHLY, CDR2 FYNNEI. CDR3 amino acids: CASSDVVEQFF. The CDR3 DNA sequence: TGTGCCAGCAGTGATGTTGTTGAGCAGTTCTTC.

The chain carries TRBV7-9 and TRBJ1-2, with D unresolved. V was clipped by 3 bases and J by 2 bases, with 7 bases between them. The length of the CDR3 is 13 residues. Germline V lookup: CDR1 SEHNR, CDR2 FQNEAQ (reference sequence). CDR3 residues: CASSFMGNYGYTF. CDR3 nucleotide sequence: TGTGCCAGCAGCTTCATGGGGAACTATGGCTACACCTTC.

This clonotype turned up a few times. The chain joins TRBV30 to TRBJ1-2, with 7 positions matching TRBD1. CDR3 length: 14 amino acids. V lost 3 bases and J lost 4; bases outside the gene matches: 8. CDR1 is GTSNPN and CDR2 is SVGIG in the germline V gene (reference sequence). CDR3 DNA sequence: TGTGCCTGGAGCGAAAACAGGGGAGGCTATGGCTACACCTTC. This codes for CAWSENRGGYGYTF.

The chain has TRBV11-3 and TRBJ2-1, with D unresolved. The CDR3 consists of 12 residues. Trimming pared 1 base from V and 8 bases from J, leaving 6 bases between. Germline CDR1 is SGHNT and CDR2 is YENEEA. The CDR3 coding sequence is TGTGCCAGCAGCTTAGCGGGTTATGAGCAGTTCTTC. Translating gives CASSLAGYEQFF.

This clonotype was observed a few times. This CDR3 is CASRFPGQGPHEQFF. The CDR3 nucleotides read TGTGCCAGCAGGTTTCCGGGACAGGGTCCGCATGAGCAGTTCTTC. The gene calls are TRBV28 and TRBJ2-1; TRBD1 aligns across 9 bases. The trim removed 6 bases at V and 8 bases at J, leaving 11 bases unmatched. Germline V gene lookup returns CDR1 MDHEN and CDR2 SYDVKM. The CDR3 runs to 15 residues. Full variable domain (rest looked up from reference TRBV28 and TRBJ2-1): DVKVTQSSRYLVKRTGEKVFLECVQDMDHENMFWYRQDPGLGLRLIYFSYDVKMKEKGDIPEGYSVSREKKERFSLILESASTNQTSMYLCASRFPGQGPHEQFFGPGTRLTVL.

This clonotype was detected ten times or more. V gene TRBV6-5 combines with J gene TRBJ2-5, with D possibly TRBD1 on 5 matching bases. This CDR3 spans 14 amino acids. Deletions cut 5 bases from V and 1 base from J, with 11 bases between. The V gene's germline CDR1 is MNHEY and CDR2 SVGAGI. The CDR3: CASSRQGFQETQYF. The CDR3 DNA reads TGTGCCAGCAGTCGCCAGGGTTTCCAAGAGACCCAGTACTTC.

This clonotype has just one count. CDR3 residues: CASSELRGGRETQYF. DNA for the CDR3: TGTGCCAGCAGTGAACTCCGGGGGGGCCGGGAGACCCAGTACTTC. The chain uses TRBV2 and TRBJ2-5, with 8 positions matching TRBD2. Germline trimming cut 2 bases from V and 5 bases from J; bases unmatched to any gene: 7. The CDR3 sequence is 15 residues long. Germline CDR1 SNHLY, CDR2 FYNNEI.

The DNA of the CDR3 is TGTGCCAGCAGTTCCGCCGGGACTATGTCAAACATTCAGTACTTC. Protein sequence: CASSSAGTMSNIQYF. This chain links TRBV6-2 or TRBV6-3 with TRBJ2-4; 7 nucleotides match TRBD2. The germline V gene has CDR1 MNHEY and CDR2 SVGEGT. The CDR3 length is 15 residues. With 4 bases clipped from V and 6 bases from J, the junction kept 9 bases outside the gene matches.

This clonotype appeared a few times. The rearrangement links TRBV20-1 to TRBJ2-1; D tentatively fits TRBD1 or TRBD2 (5 bases each). The CDR3 runs to 14 residues. Germline CDR1 is DFQATT and CDR2 is SNEGSKA (reference sequence). V was cut by 7 bases and J by 1 base, with 14 bases left in between. The CDR3 sequence: CSVRRDGSYNEQFF. Here the CDR3 DNA reads TGCAGTGTTCGCCGGGACGGATCCTACAATGAGCAGTTCTTC.

This clonotype appeared a few times. The rearrangement links TRBV28 to TRBJ1-1; tentatively, D is TRBD1 (5 bases). CDR3 size: 13 residues. The V gene's germline CDR1 is MDHEN and CDR2 SYDVKM. CDR3 sequence (DNA): TGTTTAGCTGTGGGCAGGGCTTACACTGAAGCTTTCTTT. Protein: CLAVGRAYTEAFF.

This clonotype has only a few counts. V and J are TRBV11-1 and TRBJ2-1; 7 bases match TRBD2. Germline loops: CDR1 SGHAT, CDR2 FQDESV (reference sequence). V lost 5 bases and J lost 0; bases outside the gene matches: 7. The CDR3 runs 16 residues. The CDR3 coding sequence is TGTGCCAGCAGCCCTAGTGGGACTAACTCCTACAATGAGCAGTTCTTC. Translated, it gives CASSPSGTNSYNEQFF.